Only a few counts were recorded for the clone carrying this T cell receptor beta chain. Its antigen is currently unknown. This entry comes from a study of cytomegalovirus exposure and HLA in healthy donors. Findings and caveats of the study: A previous analysis found most TCR beta V segments productive roughly 87% or roughly 30% of the time. Later analysis demonstrated an association between a missense DCLRE1C variant and TCR beta V- and J-gene trimming. With DRB1 most and HLA-C fewest, TCR association rates differed between HLA loci in a later analysis.

The donors, nominally healthy at sampling, likely had unrecorded immune exposures. With 60 Vbeta and 13 Jbeta primers, the PCR was carried out. Assay used: immunoSEQ multiplex PCR; TCRdb lists only in-frame clones, some missing. The repertoire includes 150,000 to 200,000 clones, around 80% of them detected once, and 1.5% to 1.8% sits in the top ten. Specimen: PBMCs. This TCR was recovered from a man aged 35-49 years in good health and CMV-seronegative.

The CDR3 spells CASSLIGGISYNEQFF. The CDR3 DNA follows: TGTGCCAGCAGCTTGATTGGAGGGATCTCCTACAATGAGCAGTTCTTC. The V call is TRBV7-2, the J call TRBJ2-1, with a weak D call TRBD2 (6 bases). The CDR3 is made up of 16 amino acids. Per the germline V gene, CDR1 is SGHTA and CDR2 is FQGNSA. The V end was cut by 3 bases, the J end by 0 bases, with 12 bases between. The full variable domain, rest sourced from reference TRBV7-2 and TRBJ2-1, is GAGVSQSPSNKVTEKGKDVELRCDPISGHTALYWYRQSLGQGLEFLIYFQGNSAPDKSGLPSDRFSAERTGGSVSTLTIQRTQQEDSAVYLCASSLIGGISYNEQFFGPGTRLTVL.